Listed here is a single TCR beta chain. Its antigen has not been determined. Base qualities were left out, and no much larger clone turns up one base away. The library was made by the immunoSEQ multiplex PCR assay. A mixture of 60 forward primers for TCR Vbeta segments and 13 reverse primers for TCR Jbeta segments was used in the multiplex PCR. A multiplex PCR assay on genomic DNA amplified the CDR3 region of rearranged TCR beta genes. The amplified TCR beta libraries were sequenced on the Illumina HiSeq System as 87-base-pair reads. On the authors' methods: In a later analysis, tens of millions of unique TCR beta chains were counted across the approximately 640 repertoires, and around 10 million of these chains were shared by at least two donors. Raw reads were error-corrected and collapsed into unique sequences by a nearest-neighbor algorithm in which closely related sequences were merged to remove PCR and sequencing errors. V, D and J gene segments were assigned by aligning CDR3 sequences to IMGT reference sequences. Each retained sequence needed at least a six-nucleotide match to both a V gene segment and a J gene segment. Rearrangements were called productive when the CDR3 lacked stop codons and stayed in frame with V and J; all others were non-productive. Following IMGT convention, CDR3 was defined as the stretch from the second conserved V-encoded cysteine up to the conserved J-encoded phenylalanine. The earlier analysis of about 590 of the donors excluded sequences that lacked an unambiguous match to a single V gene segment. In an earlier analysis of a few hundred of the donors, V segments were called functional above 56.7% productive rearrangements and were called segregating when the between-donor standard deviation exceeded 5%. A statistical classification framework was built to diagnose cytomegalovirus status from the catalog of TCR beta chain sequences. A later analysis assigned V and J genes by comparing TCR nucleotide sequences with IMGT/GENE-DB human TR gene sequences. A later analysis assigned CDR3 sequences and most-parsimonious VDJ recombination scenarios with the TCRdist pipeline. In a later analysis, every TCR beta chain was defined by the combination of its CDR3 amino acid sequence and its V-gene family, and reads without a unique V-gene family were dropped. In a later analysis, 450 to 600 highly shared, low-generation-probability nucleotide sequences were removed to address suspected cross-contamination and a sequencing artifact. A later analysis calculated a clonal expansion index for each public chain from normalized within-repertoire ranks of inferred template counts. Generation probabilities in a later analysis came from a VDJ recombination model fitted to out-of-frame rearrangements, and those results were checked against IGoR. In a later analysis, hypergeometric tests were used to score TCR-TCR, TCR-HLA and TCR-CMV co-occurrence, with a repertoire-size bias correction applied to TCR pairs. A later analysis estimated false discovery rates by permuting HLA or CMV assignments 20 times. In a later analysis, co-occurring TCRs were grouped using DBSCAN, and TCRdist sequence similarity was added for clustering within HLA-allele-positive subsets. Repertoires with fewer than 30,000 or more than 120,000 public chains were left out of co-occurrence clustering, as were five repertoires with anomalous nucleotide sharing. The immuneACCESS repertoire file appears here via TCRdb, limited to in-frame rearrangements. These files lack a portion of the clones; in checked studies, under half of the deficit traces to unresolved V genes, and the cause of the others is not known. From that table come the V and J calls and clone size; the DNA was used to work out D and trimming. In this sample the table shows some 150,000 clones, approximately 83% of which occur a single time. The ten largest account for roughly 1.5% of the sample.

The source of the sample is a study of cytomegalovirus exposure and HLA in healthy donors (dated by TCRdb to 2016 to 2017). Looking at the study overall: An earlier analysis of roughly 630 of the donors reported about 250 Gb of sequence data and 117 million unique TCR beta sequences from about 179 million T cells. Roughly 300 gigabases of sequencing data and tens of millions of unique TCR sequences were included in an early release covering 500 to 750 HLA-typed donors. Among the roughly 400 genotyped donors, around 81% belonged to the genetic ancestry cluster associated with self-reported Caucasian donors. The aim of the study was to test whether cataloging public T cell receptors could identify signatures of past pathogen exposure. The T cell repertoires of around 730 subjects were profiled by immunosequencing and related to cytomegalovirus serostatus. A separate validation cohort of some 130 different subjects was used in addition to the roughly 670-subject first cohort. To predict cytomegalovirus infection status, the study brought together high-throughput TCR immunosequencing, statistical association of individual TCRs with disease status, and machine learning. In a later analysis, previously published TCR beta repertoires from 550 to 750 donors were re-analyzed and high-resolution HLA genotyping was added so that TCR occurrence patterns could be studied. The later analysis used no new phenotypic data to find candidate immune exposures, relying instead on TCR beta sequences and their occurrence across donors. In an earlier analysis of a few hundred of the donors, high-throughput TCR beta sequencing was used to judge whether each TCR beta V gene segment behaved as functional or pseudogenic. Donor age, sex, ethnicity and CMV serostatus were compiled together with the repertoire data. Genome-wide SNP genotypes for about three fifths of the roughly 670 donors were used in a later genetic analysis, which treated that subset as a discovery cohort. Every repertoire in the discovery cohort had been generated on one and the same sequencing platform. Class I and class II HLA loci were covered by the typing at four-digit resolution. The number of donors typed differed by locus, with 629-630 for A, B, C, DRB1 and DQB1, around 500 for DQA1, 606 for DPA1, and some 440 for DPB1. Because of strong linkage in the cohort, roughly five DR-DQ haplotypes were treated as single units for association and clustering. On average, around 240,000 unique TCR beta nucleotide sequences were sequenced per donor among 300 to 500 genotyped donors of the cohort, with around 19% of those sequences being non-productive. Broader findings and caveats from the paper: A further reported finding was that TCR beta sequences accurately predicted the HLA-A and HLA-B alleles for most subjects in the first cohort. According to a later analysis, most CMV-associated TCR beta chains appeared to be HLA-restricted, and the HLA associations seemed to be driven largely by CMV exposure. V-gene and J-gene trimming of TCR beta chains was associated with a missense DCLRE1C variant in a later genetic analysis, and the association was replicated in an independent cohort. According to a later analysis, parvovirus B19, influenza, CMV and Epstein-Barr virus appeared linked to several top co-occurrence clusters. Approximately 18 rarely observed V segments, including chromosome 9 orphons, were excluded from the earlier analysis of about 600 of the donors because counts were too low. In the study, approximately 160 TCR beta chains were listed as associated with cytomegalovirus. Because the 87-base-pair reads could not distinguish some IMGT-functional V segments, including TRBV6-2 and TRBV6-3, those segments were excluded. Strong co-occurrence of HLA alleles, especially DR and DQ, made assigning TCR associations to individual alleles difficult. Because HLA typing was unavailable for some donors at each locus, only the typed subset was used in association tests. Only TCR beta chains were sequenced in this cohort, and the absence of alpha or paired-chain data limited detectable features. In an earlier analysis of 587 of the donors, most TCR beta V segments were observed in productive rearrangements about 90% or about 30% of the time, broadly matching IMGT annotations. Cytomegalovirus status was reported to be diagnosed by the classifier with high specificity and sensitivity in both the original and validation cohorts. Most TCR sequences were seen in very few donors, while some public TCRs were found in many individuals. At a false discovery rate of 0.05, a later analysis linked 15,000 to 20,000 TCR beta sequences to specific HLA alleles. A later analysis found that TCR association rates varied across HLA loci, with DRB1 alleles showing the most associated TCRs and HLA-C alleles the fewest. Immune exposure information for the cohort was limited to CMV serostatus. In a later analysis, HLA-associated TCR beta chains were found to be more clonally expanded and to have lower generation probabilities than equally common non-associated chains. Sequencing depth was assumed to be roughly uniform across donors in the presence/absence analyses, though that assumption may not hold. A group of highly shared sequence variants was considered likely to be a technical artifact of the sequencing pipeline. Three of the identified cytomegalovirus-associated TCR beta chains were confirmed in vitro to be specific for cytomegalovirus antigens. Correlated functional status among segregating V segments might reflect linkage disequilibrium, but an unknown experimental factor could not be ruled out. According to a later genetic analysis, donors in an Asian-associated ancestry cluster had fewer N-insertions in productive TCRs than the approximately 610-donor mean. The authors suggested that the approach could potentially be generalized to other disease states and immunological phenotypes.

The cohort was made up of 500 to 850 healthy bone marrow donors. All cohort members were sampled while nominally healthy, although unrecorded immune exposures were likely present. The donor was CMV seronegative and belonged to the group of under 400 seronegative cohort members. A peripheral blood sample was provided by each donor, and peripheral blood mononuclear cells were used for TCR beta sequencing. The Qiagen DNeasy Blood Extraction Kit was used to extract genomic DNA from the blood cell samples. The junction shows trimming of 2 bases on V and 0 bases on J, plus 7 bases between the germline ends. According to the germline V gene (reference sequence), CDR1 reads WNHNN and CDR2 reads SYGVQD. The CDR3 starts with the cysteine, ends with the phenylalanine, and has 14 residues. Left in the record is the CDR3 DNA by itself, 42 bases read in frame from the first base.

The chain is assembled from TRBV10-1 and TRBJ1-1, with the D gene not clear enough to name. Sequenced: PBMCs. The receptor was isolated from a woman aged 18 to 35 in good health and CMV-seronegative. The CDR3 sequence is CASSEQYMNTEAFF. The DNA sequence is TGCGCCAGCAGTGAGCAGTACATGAACACTGAAGCTTTCTTT.